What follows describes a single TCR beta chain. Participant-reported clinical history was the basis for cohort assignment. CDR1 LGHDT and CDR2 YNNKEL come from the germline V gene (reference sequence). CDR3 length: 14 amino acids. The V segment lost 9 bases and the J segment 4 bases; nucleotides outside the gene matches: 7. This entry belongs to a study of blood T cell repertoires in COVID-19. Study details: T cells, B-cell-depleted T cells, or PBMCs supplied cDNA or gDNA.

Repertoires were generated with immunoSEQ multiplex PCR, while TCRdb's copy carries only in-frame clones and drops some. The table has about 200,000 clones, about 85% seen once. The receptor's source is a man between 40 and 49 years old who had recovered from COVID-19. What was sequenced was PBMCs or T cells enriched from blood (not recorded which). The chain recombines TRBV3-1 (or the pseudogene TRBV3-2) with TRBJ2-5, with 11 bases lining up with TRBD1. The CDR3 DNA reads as TGTGCCAGTTCCTCCGGGACAGGGGGAGAGACCCAGTACTTC. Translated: CASSSGTGGETQYF.